This TCR beta chain derives from a study of T cells in Graves' hyperthyroidism and ophthalmopathy. Germline V gene lookup returns CDR1 DFQATT and CDR2 SNEGSKA (reference sequence). The CDR3 sequence is 15 residues long. The V end lost 5 bases, the J end lost 4 bases, and 19 bases lay between the germline ends. Patients were excluded because of uncontrolled infection, other autoimmune disease, pregnancy or lactation. Diagnosing involved the use of clinical symptoms, serum thyroxine and TRAb, thyroid ultrasound and orbital computed tomography. PBMCs were obtained from about 9 ml fresh peripheral blood. This clonotype was counted a few times. Since a much larger clone is just one base distant, this may be a read error. Amplified TCR beta CDR3 regions came from RNA transcripts. HTBI primers drove first-round RT-PCR of the TCR CDR3. TCRdb re-called the multiplex PCR reads through MiXCR, storing one row per CDR3 protein. The top ten hold 3% to 4.5% of the sample, which has some 620,000 distinct CDR3 sequences, 15% to 20% seen once.

This receptor was taken from a woman in her 30s with Graves' hyperthyroidism. J is TRBJ2-3 and V is TRBV20-1, with D perhaps given as TRBD1 or TRBD2 (5 bases each). The specimen was blood. CDR3 DNA sequence: TGCAGTGCTCCACCCCGGGACGATCACGCAGATACGCAGTATTTT. Its translation is CSAPPRDDHADTQYF.